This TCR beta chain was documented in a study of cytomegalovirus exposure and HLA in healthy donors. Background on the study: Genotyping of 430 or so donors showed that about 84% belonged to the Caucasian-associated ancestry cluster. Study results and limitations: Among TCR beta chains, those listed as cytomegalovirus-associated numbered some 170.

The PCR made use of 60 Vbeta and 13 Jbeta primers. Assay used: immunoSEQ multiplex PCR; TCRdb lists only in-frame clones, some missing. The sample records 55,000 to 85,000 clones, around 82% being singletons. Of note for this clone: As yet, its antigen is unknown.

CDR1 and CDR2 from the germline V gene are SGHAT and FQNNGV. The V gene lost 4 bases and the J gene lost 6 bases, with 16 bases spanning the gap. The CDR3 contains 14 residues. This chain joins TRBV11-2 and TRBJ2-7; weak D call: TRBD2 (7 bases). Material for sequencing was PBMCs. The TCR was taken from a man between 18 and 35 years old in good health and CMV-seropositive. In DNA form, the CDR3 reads TGTGCCAGCAGCTGGGAGGGGGGTCATATCGAGCAGTACTTC. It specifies CASSWEGGHIEQYF. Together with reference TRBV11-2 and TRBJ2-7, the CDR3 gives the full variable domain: EAGVAQSPRYKIIEKRQSVAFWCNPISGHATLYWYQQILGQGPKLLIQFQNNGVVDDSQLPKDRFSAERLKGVDSTLKIQPAKLEDSAVYLCASSWEGGHIEQYFGPGTRLTVT.